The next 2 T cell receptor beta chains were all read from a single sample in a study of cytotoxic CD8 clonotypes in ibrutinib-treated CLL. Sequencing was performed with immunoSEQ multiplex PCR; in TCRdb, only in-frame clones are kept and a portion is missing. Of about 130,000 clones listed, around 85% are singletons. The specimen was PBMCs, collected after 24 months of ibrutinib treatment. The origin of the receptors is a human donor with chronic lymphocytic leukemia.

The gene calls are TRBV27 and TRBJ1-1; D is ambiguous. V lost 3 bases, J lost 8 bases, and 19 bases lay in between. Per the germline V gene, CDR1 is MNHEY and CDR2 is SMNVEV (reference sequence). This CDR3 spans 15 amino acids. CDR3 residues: CASSFRLQDRAEAFF. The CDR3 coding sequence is TGTGCCAGCAGTTTCCGACTCCAAGACCGGGCCGAAGCTTTCTTT.

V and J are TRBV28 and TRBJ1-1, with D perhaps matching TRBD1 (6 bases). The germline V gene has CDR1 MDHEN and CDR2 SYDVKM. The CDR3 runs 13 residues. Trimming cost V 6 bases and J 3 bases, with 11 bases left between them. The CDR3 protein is CASRGTGYTEAFF. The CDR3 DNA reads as TGTGCCAGCAGGGGAACAGGGTACACTGAAGCTTTCTTT.